These T cell receptor beta chains were read from a single sample in a study of response to subunit inactivated influenza vaccine. Each CDR3 protein gets one entry after TCRdb re-called the RT-PCR reads with MiXCR. The sample holds over 450,000 distinct CDR3 sequences, around 13% seen once. The input for sequencing was PBMCs from blood, taken roughly 47 days after vaccination. The receptor source for this set is a middle-aged man who received an inactivated influenza vaccine. Both conserved end residues are part of each CDR3. Each record gives: V gene, J gene, CDR3 protein.

V gene: TRBV20-1; J gene: TRBJ1-5; CDR3 protein: CSARTVVGNQPQHF
V gene: TRBV7-9; J gene: TRBJ2-7; CDR3 protein: CASSRPGTGSNEQYF
V gene: TRBV29-1; J gene: TRBJ2-1; CDR3 protein: CSVDVRGTSGNYNEQFF
V gene: TRBV5-5; J gene: TRBJ2-1; CDR3 protein: CASSLVPLINNEQFF
V gene: TRBV28; J gene: TRBJ2-3; CDR3 protein: CASRAIRYTDTQYF
V gene: TRBV28; J gene: TRBJ2-5; CDR3 protein: CASSWGQGPLAGGPQETQYF
V gene: TRBV4-3; J gene: TRBJ2-1; CDR3 protein: CASSQVGNYNEQFF
V gene: TRBV3-1; J gene: TRBJ2-7; CDR3 protein: CASSQTSGRPYEQYF
V gene: TRBV5-1; J gene: TRBJ2-1; CDR3 protein: CASSLAGGNSYNEQFF
V gene: TRBV4-3; J gene: TRBJ2-1; CDR3 protein: CASSRRSGDNEQFF
V gene: TRBV7-2; J gene: TRBJ1-5; CDR3 protein: CASSLSGTSNQPQHF